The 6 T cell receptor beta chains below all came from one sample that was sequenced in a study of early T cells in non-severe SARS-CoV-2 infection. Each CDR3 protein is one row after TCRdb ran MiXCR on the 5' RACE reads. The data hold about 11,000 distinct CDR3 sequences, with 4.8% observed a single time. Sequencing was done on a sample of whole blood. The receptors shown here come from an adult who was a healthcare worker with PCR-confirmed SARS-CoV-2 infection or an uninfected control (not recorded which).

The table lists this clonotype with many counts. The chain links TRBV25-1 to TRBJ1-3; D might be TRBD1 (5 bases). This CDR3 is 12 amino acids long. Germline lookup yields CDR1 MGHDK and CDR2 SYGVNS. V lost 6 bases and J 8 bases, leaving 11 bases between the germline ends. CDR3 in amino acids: CASSGGGDTIYF. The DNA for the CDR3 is TGTGCCAGCAGCGGGGGAGGGGACACCATATATTTT.

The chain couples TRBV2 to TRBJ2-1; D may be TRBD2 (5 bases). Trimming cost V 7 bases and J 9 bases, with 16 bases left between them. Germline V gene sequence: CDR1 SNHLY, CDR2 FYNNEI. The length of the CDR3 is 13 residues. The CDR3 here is CASKRWGDGEQFF. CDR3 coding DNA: TGTGCCAGCAAGAGGTGGGGAGACGGTGAGCAGTTCTTC.

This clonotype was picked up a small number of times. The CDR3 sequence is CASSYQQGNYNSPLHF. As DNA, the CDR3 is TGTGCCAGCAGTTACCAACAGGGGAACTATAATTCACCCCTCCACTTT. The V and J genes are TRBV6-5 and TRBJ1-6; 7 bases fit TRBD1. The CDR3 consists of 16 residues. CDR1 MNHEY and CDR2 SVGAGI come from the germline V gene. V dropped 2 bases and J dropped 3; count of bases not matched to a gene: 4.

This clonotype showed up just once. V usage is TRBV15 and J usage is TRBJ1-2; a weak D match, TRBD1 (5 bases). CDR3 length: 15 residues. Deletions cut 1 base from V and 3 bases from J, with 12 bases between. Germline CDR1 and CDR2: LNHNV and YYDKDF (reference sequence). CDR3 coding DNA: TGTGCCACCAGCAGAGCCGGGACGGCCTACTATGGCTACACCTTC. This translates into CATSRAGTAYYGYTF.

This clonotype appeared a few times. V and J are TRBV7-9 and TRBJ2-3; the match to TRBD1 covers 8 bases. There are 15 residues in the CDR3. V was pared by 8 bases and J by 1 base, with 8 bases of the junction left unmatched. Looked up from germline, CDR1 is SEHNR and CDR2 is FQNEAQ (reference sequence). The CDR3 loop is CASPKTGEGTDTQYF. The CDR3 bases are TGTGCCAGCCCCAAGACAGGGGAGGGCACAGATACGCAGTATTTT.

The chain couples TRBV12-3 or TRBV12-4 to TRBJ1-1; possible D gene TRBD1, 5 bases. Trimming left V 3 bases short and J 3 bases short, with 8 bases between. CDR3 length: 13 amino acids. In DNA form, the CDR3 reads TGTGCCAGCAGTTTCAGGGAGGACACTGAAGCTTTCTTT. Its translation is CASSFREDTEAFF.